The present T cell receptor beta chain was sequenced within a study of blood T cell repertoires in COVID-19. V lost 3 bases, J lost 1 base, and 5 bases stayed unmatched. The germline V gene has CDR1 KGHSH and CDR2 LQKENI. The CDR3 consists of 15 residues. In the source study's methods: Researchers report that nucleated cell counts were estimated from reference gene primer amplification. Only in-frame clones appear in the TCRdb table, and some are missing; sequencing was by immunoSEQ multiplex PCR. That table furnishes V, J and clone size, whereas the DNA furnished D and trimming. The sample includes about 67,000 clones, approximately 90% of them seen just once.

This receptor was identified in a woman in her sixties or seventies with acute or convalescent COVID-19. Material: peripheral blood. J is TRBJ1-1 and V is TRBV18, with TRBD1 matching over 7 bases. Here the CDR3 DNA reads TGTGCCAGCTCACCGGGACAGTATGCGAACACTGAAGCTTTCTTT. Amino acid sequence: CASSPGQYANTEAFF.